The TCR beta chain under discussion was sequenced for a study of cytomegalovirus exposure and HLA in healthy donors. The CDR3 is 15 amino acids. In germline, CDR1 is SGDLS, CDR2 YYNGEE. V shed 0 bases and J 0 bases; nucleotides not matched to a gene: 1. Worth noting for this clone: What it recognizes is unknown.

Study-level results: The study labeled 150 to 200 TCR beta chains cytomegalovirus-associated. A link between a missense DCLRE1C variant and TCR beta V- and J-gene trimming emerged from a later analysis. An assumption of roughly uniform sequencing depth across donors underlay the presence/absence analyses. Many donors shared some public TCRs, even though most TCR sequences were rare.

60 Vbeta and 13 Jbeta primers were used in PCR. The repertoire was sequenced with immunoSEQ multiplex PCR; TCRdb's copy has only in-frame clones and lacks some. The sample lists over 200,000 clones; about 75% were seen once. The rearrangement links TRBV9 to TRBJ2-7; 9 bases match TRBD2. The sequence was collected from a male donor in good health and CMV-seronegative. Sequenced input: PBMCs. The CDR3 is CASSVGLADSYEQYF. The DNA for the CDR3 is TGTGCCAGCAGCGTAGGACTAGCGGACTCCTACGAGCAGTACTTC.